The clone carrying this T cell receptor beta chain has a count of ten or more. Its antigen is not known. The source of the sample is a study of T cells after yellow fever vaccination. Study context: SMART-Seq v4 Ultra Low Input served to prepare low-cell-number fractions.

Generation of TCR cDNA used 5'RACE template switching (which added a universal primer site and UMIs). One entry per CDR3 protein results from TCRdb running MiXCR on the 5' RACE reads. Among hundreds of thousands of distinct CDR3 sequences listed, 7.5% to 9% were seen once. Germline CDR1 MGHRA, CDR2 YSYEKL. The CDR3 has 13 amino acids. V lost 4 bases, J lost 6 bases, and 13 bases lay in between. General observations from the study: Faster peaking, at day 5 versus 15, marked a secondary response that was weaker. Although most clonotypes did not, a small share appeared in both CD4 and CD8 compartments.

This chain links TRBV4-1 with TRBJ2-7; D is perhaps TRBD1 or TRBD2 (6 bases each). The receptor was isolated from a man aged 18 to 30 who received the YFV17D yellow fever vaccine. The sequenced sample was CD4+ T cells sorted from PBMCs, obtained 5 days after the yellow fever booster vaccination. The CDR3, as DNA: TGCGCCAGCAGCCCCGAGGGGGGTCGCGAGCAGTACTTC. Its protein is CASSPEGGREQYF.